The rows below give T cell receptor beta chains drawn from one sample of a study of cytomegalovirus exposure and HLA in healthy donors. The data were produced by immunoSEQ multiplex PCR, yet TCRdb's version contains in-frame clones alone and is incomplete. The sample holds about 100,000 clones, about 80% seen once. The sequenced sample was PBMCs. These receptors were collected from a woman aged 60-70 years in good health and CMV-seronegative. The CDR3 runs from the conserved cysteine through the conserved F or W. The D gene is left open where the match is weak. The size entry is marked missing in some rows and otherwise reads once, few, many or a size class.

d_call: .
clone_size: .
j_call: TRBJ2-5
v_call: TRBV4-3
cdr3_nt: TGCGCCAGCAGCCAAGCCCCAAAAGAGACCCAGTACTTC
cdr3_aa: CASSQAPKETQYF

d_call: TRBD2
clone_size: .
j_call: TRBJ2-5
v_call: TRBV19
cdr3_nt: TGTGCCAGTAGTGACCAGCGGGAGGCGACCCAGTACTTC
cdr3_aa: CASSDQREATQYF

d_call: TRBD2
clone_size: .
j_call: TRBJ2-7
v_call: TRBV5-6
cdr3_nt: TGTGCCAGCTCTCTCCACTGGCGGGAGGGGACCTACGAGCAGTACTTC
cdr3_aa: CASSLHWREGTYEQYF

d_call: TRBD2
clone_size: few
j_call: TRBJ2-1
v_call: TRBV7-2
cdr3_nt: TGTGCCAGCAGCTTTGGCCTCCTAGCGGGAGGACCCTACAATGAGCAGTTCTTC
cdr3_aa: CASSFGLLAGGPYNEQFF

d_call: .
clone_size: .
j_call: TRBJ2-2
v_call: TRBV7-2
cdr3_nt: TGTGCCAGCAGCTTAGGTACAGAGATCACCGGGGAGCTGTTTTTT
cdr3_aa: CASSLGTEITGELFF

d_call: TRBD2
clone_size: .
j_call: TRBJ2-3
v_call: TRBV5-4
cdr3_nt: TGTGCCAGCAGCTCCCGACTAGCGGGGAGGTGGGGTACGCAGTATTTT
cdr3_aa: CASSSRLAGRWGTQYF

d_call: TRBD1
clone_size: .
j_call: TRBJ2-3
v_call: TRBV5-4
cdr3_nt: TGTGCCAGCAGCGTTCCCCCGGGACAGGGAATTGGAACAGATACGCAGTATTTT
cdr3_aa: CASSVPPGQGIGTDTQYF

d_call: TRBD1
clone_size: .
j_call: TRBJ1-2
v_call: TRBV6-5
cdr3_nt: TGTGCCAGCACCACCCCGACAGGGATGAACTATGGCTACACCTTC
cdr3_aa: CASTTPTGMNYGYTF

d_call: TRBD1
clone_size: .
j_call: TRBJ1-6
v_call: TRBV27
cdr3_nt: TGTGCCAGCAGTTCCGGGACAGGTCGCTTTAGCACCCTCCACTTT
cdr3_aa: CASSSGTGRFSTLHF

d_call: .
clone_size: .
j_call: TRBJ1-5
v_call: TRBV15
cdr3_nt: TGTGCCACCAGCAGAGATCGACAGGCTGAGTATCAGCCCCAGCATTTT
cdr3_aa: CATSRDRQAEYQPQHF

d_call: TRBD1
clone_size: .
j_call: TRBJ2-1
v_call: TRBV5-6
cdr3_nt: TGTGCCAGCAGCAAGGACAGGGGGAGCTCCTACAATGAGCAGTTCTTC
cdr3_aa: CASSKDRGSSYNEQFF

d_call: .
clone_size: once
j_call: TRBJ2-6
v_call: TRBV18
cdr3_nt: TGTGCCAGCTCACCATGGCCGGGACATGAAAGCTCTGGGGCCAACGTCCTGACTTTC
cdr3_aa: CASSPWPGHESSGANVLTF

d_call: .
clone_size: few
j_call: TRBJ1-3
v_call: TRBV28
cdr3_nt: TGTGCCAGCAGTTTGCAGGACACCATATATTTT
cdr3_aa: CASSLQDTIYF

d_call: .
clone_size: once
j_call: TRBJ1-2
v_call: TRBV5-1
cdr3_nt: TGCGCCAGCAGCTTGGGCGGTACGAGGTCCTATGGCTACACCTTC
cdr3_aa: CASSLGGTRSYGYTF

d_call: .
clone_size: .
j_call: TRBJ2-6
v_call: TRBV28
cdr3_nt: TGTGCCAGCAGTCTGGCGGGGGCCTCCACCTCTGGGGCCAACGTCCTGACTTTC
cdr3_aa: CASSLAGASTSGANVLTF

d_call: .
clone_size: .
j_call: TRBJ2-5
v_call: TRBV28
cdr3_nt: TGTGCCAGCAGTCCCCGGTTACTACATTCGTACCAAGAGACCCAGTACTTC
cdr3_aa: CASSPRLLHSYQETQYF

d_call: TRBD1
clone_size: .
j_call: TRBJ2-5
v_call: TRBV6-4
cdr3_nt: TGTGCCAGCAGTTTGACAGGGCGGGAGACCCAGTACTTC
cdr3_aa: CASSLTGRETQYF

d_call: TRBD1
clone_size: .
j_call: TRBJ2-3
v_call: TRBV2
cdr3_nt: TGTGCCAGCAGTAGGACAGGGGGCGCAGATACGCAGTATTTT
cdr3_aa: CASSRTGGADTQYF

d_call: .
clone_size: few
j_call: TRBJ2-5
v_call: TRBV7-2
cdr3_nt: TGTGCCAGCAGCTCCACTCGAGTTTACCAAGAGACCCAGTACTTC
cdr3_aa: CASSSTRVYQETQYF

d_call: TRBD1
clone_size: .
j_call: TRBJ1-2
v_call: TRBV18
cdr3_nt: TGTGCCAGCTCGATAACAGGGGGCCATGGCTACACCTTC
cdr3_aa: CASSITGGHGYTF